This TCR beta chain was found in a study of response to subunit inactivated influenza vaccine. TCRdb used MiXCR to reprocess the RT-PCR reads, holding one entry per CDR3 protein. In the table there are more than 150,000 distinct CDR3 sequences, roughly 10% of which are singletons. The CDR3 is made up of 12 amino acids. CDR1 is SGHDT and CDR2 is YYEEEE in the germline V gene. Trimming cost V 5 bases and J 6 bases, with 12 bases left between them. This clonotype was observed a few times. The source material was CD8+ T cells sorted from PBMCs, sampled around 25 months after vaccination. This TCR derives from a man between 50 and 75 years old who received an inactivated influenza vaccine. The chain couples TRBV5-6 to TRBJ2-7, with D possibly being TRBD2 (5 bases). CDR3 protein: CASSPGSAEQYF. The CDR3 DNA is TGTGCCAGCAGTCCCGGTAGCGCCGAGCAGTACTTC.